The T cell receptor beta chain under discussion was sequenced for a study of T cell responses to AZD1222 COVID-19 vaccine. Findings of the study overall: Donors skewed white British and female; clonal diversity was possibly underestimated. When two AZD1222 doses had been given, Spike-specific TCR breadth and depth rose. Reportedly, nearly half the spike-specific TCRs target unmutated variant regions.

Sequenced by immunoSEQ multiplex PCR; TCRdb stores in-frame clones only, minus some. The table records about 110,000 clones, around 92% of them present only once. This clone has a single count. What it recognizes is unknown. With 6 bases removed from V and 1 base from J, the gap between germline ends came to 9 bases. This CDR3 region has 13 residues. Sequences were derived from peripheral blood, sampled on day 0 of AZD1222 vaccination. The V and J genes are TRBV12-3 or TRBV12-4 and TRBJ1-1; D is possibly TRBD1 (5 bases). The sequence was collected from an adult in good health. The CDR3 here is CASSRTRNTEAFF. The CDR3 DNA follows: TGTGCCAGCAGCCGGACAAGGAACACTGAAGCTTTCTTT.